This T cell receptor beta chain was identified during a study of T cell responses to AZD1222 COVID-19 vaccine. Overall study context: Pooled together were second doses at about 4 or about 12 weeks. Broader study findings: Spike-specific TCR depth and breadth grew after two AZD1222 doses. Unmutated regions of variants are reportedly targeted by nearly half of spike-specific TCRs. Donors, mostly white British, included more females; clonal diversity was possibly underestimated.

TCRdb keeps only in-frame clones here, not all; method: immunoSEQ multiplex PCR. The sample has about 110,000 clones, about 80% seen once; the top ten hold roughly 10%. Comment on this clone: Its antigen is still unknown.

The origin of this receptor is an adult in good health. Sequences were derived from peripheral blood, sampled on day 0 of AZD1222 vaccination.

CDR3 loop: CASSLPVKDYGYTF. For the CDR3, the DNA is TGTGCCAGCAGCTTGCCCGTGAAGGACTATGGCTACACCTTC. This chain links TRBV5-6 with TRBJ1-2; no reliable D call. The CDR3 covers 14 residues. Germline CDR1 SGHDT, CDR2 YYEEEE. The V gene lost 1 base and the J gene lost 3 bases, with 10 bases spanning the gap.